These T cell receptor beta chains were read from a single sample in a study of graft-versus-host responses after intestinal transplantation. Antigen specificity for these receptors is unknown. Only in-frame clones appear in the TCRdb table, and some are missing; sequencing was by immunoSEQ multiplex PCR. The sample records tens of thousands of clones, roughly nine tenths being singletons. The specimen comprised unstimulated CD8+ T cells sorted from spleen or lymph node cells, sampled before intestinal transplant. The receptors stem from a human donor who received an intestinal transplant. CDR3s include the opening cysteine and the closing phenylalanine or tryptophan. Each record gives: D gene, CDR3 length, J gene, V gene, clone size, CDR3 protein, CDR3 DNA. D genes are given only for firm matches. A row's size may be missing; if present it is once, few, many or a size class.

NA,15,TRBJ1-5,TRBV27,once,CASSYDSGAHQPQHF,TGTGCCAGCAGTTACGACAGTGGGGCCCATCAGCCCCAGCATTTT
NA,15,TRBJ1-2,TRBV10-3,NA,CAISKGGPPNYGYTF,TGTGCCATCAGCAAAGGAGGTCCCCCTAACTATGGCTACACCTTC
TRBD2,17,TRBJ2-5,TRBV2,NA,CASRVLAGGPREETQYF,TGTGCCAGCAGGGTTCTAGCGGGAGGGCCAAGGGAAGAGACCCAGTACTTC
TRBD2,15,TRBJ2-7,TRBV11-2,NA,CASSLGPSGSYEQYF,TGTGCCAGCAGCTTAGGGCCTAGCGGGAGCTACGAGCAGTACTTC
NA,17,TRBJ1-2,TRBV28,NA,CASRVARDTQTNYGYTF,TGTGCCAGCCGGGTGGCCCGGGACACCCAGACAAACTATGGCTACACCTTC
NA,17,TRBJ1-2,TRBV5-1,once,CASSFFIQGYSRDGYTF,TGCGCCAGCAGCTTCTTTATACAGGGCTATTCTAGGGATGGCTACACCTTC
TRBD2,15,TRBJ2-2,TRBV28,NA,CASSRLAGEAGELFF,TGTGCCAGCAGTCGCCTAGCGGGAGAGGCCGGGGAGCTGTTTTTT
NA,14,TRBJ2-7,TRBV7-6,few,CASSPARGFGEQYF,TGTGCCAGCAGCCCTGCAAGAGGGTTTGGCGAGCAGTACTTC
NA,14,TRBJ1-2,TRBV6-1,NA,CASSEFKGGDGYTF,TGTGCCAGCAGTGAATTTAAGGGGGGGGATGGCTACACCTTC
TRBD1,13,TRBJ1-2,TRBV6-1,NA,CASNGQGYYGYTF,TGTGCCAGCAACGGACAGGGATACTATGGCTACACCTTC
TRBD1,16,TRBJ1-3,TRBV11-1,NA,CASSDRTGESWNTIYF,TGTGCCAGCAGCGACCGGACAGGGGAGAGTTGGAACACCATATATTTT